The 5 T cell receptor beta chains presented below share a single source sample, sequenced in a study of PD-1 blockade in classical Hodgkin lymphoma. Some clones are missing from TCRdb's copy, which holds only in-frame ones; the method was immunoSEQ multiplex PCR. Among 130,000 to 150,000 clones listed, just under 80% were seen once. All the patients suffered relapse after autologous stem cell transplantation, and brentuximab vedotin exposure differed. The input for sequencing was peripheral blood mononuclear cells (PBMCs), taken before the second cycle of nivolumab. All receptors come from a human donor with classical Hodgkin lymphoma.

The chain joins TRBV5-5 to TRBJ2-5, with D possibly being TRBD2 (5 bases). The CDR3 length is 16 residues. The V gene lost 2 bases and the J gene lost 4 bases, with 18 bases spanning the gap. CDR1 is SGHKS, CDR2 YYEKEE, per germline (reference sequence). CDR3 sequence: CASSFGGLGLSETQYF. CDR3 nucleotide sequence: TGTGCCAGCAGCTTTGGAGGTTTAGGGCTATCAGAGACCCAGTACTTC.

The chain combines TRBV6-6 with TRBJ1-5, with 9 bases matching TRBD1. The CDR3 is 16 residues long. V lost 5 bases, J lost 0 bases, and 5 bases stayed unmatched. Germline values: CDR1 MNHNY, CDR2 SVGAGI (reference sequence). CDR3 coding DNA: TGTGCCAGCAGTCCCGGACAGGGGCATAGCAATCAGCCCCAGCATTTT. Amino acids: CASSPGQGHSNQPQHF.

The V call is TRBV10-3, the J call TRBJ1-6, with D possibly being TRBD1 (5 bases). The germline V and J ends were trimmed by 6 bases and 10 bases, with 16 bases remaining between them. The germline V gene has CDR1 ENHRY and CDR2 SYGVKD. There are 14 residues in the CDR3. CDR3 sequence reads: CAIRPSNGGSPLHF. The CDR3 DNA is TGTGCCATCAGGCCGTCCAACGGGGGATCACCCCTCCACTTT.

The chain couples TRBV6-5 to TRBJ1-2; D unresolved. The CDR3 contains 13 residues. The V and J ends lost 0 bases and 2 bases respectively, with 4 bases between them. CDR1 and CDR2 from the germline V gene are MNHEY and SVGAGI. The CDR3 nucleotides read TGTGCCAGCAGTTACTCCCGGAACTATGGCTACACCTTC. Amino acids: CASSYSRNYGYTF.

This clone occurred a few times. The V call is TRBV11-1, the J call TRBJ2-1; D gene unclear. Germline V gene sequence: CDR1 SGHAT, CDR2 FQDESV (reference sequence). The V end lost 2 bases, the J end lost 0 bases, and 8 bases lay between the germline ends. CDR3 length: 15 residues. The CDR3 loop reads CASSLHLLSYNEQFF. CDR3 DNA: TGTGCCAGCAGCTTACATCTACTCTCCTACAATGAGCAGTTCTTC.